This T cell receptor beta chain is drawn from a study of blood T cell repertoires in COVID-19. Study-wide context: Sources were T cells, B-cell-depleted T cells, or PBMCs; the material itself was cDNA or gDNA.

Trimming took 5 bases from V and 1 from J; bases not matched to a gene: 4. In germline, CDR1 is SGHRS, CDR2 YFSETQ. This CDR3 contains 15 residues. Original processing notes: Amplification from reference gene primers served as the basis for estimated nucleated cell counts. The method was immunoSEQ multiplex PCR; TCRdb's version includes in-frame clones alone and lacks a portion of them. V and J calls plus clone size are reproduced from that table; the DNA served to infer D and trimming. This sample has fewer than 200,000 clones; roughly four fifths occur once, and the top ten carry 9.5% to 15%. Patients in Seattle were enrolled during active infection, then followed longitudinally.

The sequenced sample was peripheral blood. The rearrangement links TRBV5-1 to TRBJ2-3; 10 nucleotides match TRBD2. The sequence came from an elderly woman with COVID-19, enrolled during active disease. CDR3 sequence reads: CASRGLAGGTDTQYF. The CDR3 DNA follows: TGCGCCAGCAGGGGGCTAGCGGGAGGCACAGATACGCAGTATTTT.